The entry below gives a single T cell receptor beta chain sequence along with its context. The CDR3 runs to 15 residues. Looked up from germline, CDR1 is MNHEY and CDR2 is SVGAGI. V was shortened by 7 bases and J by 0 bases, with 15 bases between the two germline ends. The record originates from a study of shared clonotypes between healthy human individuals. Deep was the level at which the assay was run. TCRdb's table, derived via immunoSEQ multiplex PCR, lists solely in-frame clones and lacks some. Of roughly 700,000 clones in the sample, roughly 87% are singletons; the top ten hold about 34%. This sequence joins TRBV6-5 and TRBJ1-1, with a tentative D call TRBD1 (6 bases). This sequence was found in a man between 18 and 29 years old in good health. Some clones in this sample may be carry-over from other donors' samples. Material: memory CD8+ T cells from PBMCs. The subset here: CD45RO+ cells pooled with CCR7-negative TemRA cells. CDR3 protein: CASTYGGQVNTEAFF. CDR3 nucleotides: TGTGCCAGCACCTACGGGGGGCAGGTGAACACTGAAGCTTTCTTT.